This T cell receptor (beta chain) was captured by sequencing in a study of cytomegalovirus exposure and HLA in healthy donors. Turning to the study itself: Unique TCR beta sequences numbering approximately 120 million came from around 180 million T cells in an earlier analysis. Study findings and constraints: There were several of the most significant clusters that appeared linked to common viral pathogens in a later analysis. TCR beta sequences reportedly predicted most subjects' HLA-A and HLA-B alleles accurately. The later analysis indicated that the majority of CMV-associated TCR beta chains appeared HLA-restricted.

A note on this clone: What it binds is not known.

V shed 0 bases and J shed 0 bases, with 6 bases lying between them. CDR1 and CDR2 (germline): SGHNT, YYREEE (reference sequence). This CDR3 comprises 14 residues. It was with 60 Vbeta and 13 Jbeta primers that the PCR ran. Profiling relied on immunoSEQ multiplex PCR, and the TCRdb table lists in-frame clones only, not all of them. The repertoire consists of around 150,000 clones, with 70% to 80% occurring once and the leading ten covering under 4.5%. The chain recombines TRBV5-4 with TRBJ2-5, with D possibly TRBD1 on 5 matching bases. The sequencing input was PBMCs. The TCR sequence derives from a man younger than 35 in good health and CMV-seronegative. CDR3 residues: CASSLARDQETQYF. The CDR3 nucleotides read TGTGCCAGCAGCTTGGCCAGGGACCAAGAGACCCAGTACTTC.